The source of this T cell receptor (beta chain) is a study of blood T cell repertoires in COVID-19. Turning to the study itself: Samples taken during acute and convalescent COVID-19 were collected in the United States, Italy and Spain.

In this sample, this clone turned up a few times. The participants were between roughly 18 and 100 years old and came from about two dozen US areas. Participants were placed into cohorts based on the clinical history they reported. Using immunoSEQ multiplex PCR, the repertoire was profiled, and TCRdb retains in-frame clones only, with some absent. The repertoire holds about 140,000 clones, roughly four fifths seen once, with about 3.4% in the top ten. Germline CDR1 SEHNR, CDR2 FQNEAQ (reference sequence). The V gene lost 1 base and the J gene lost 10 bases, with 11 bases spanning the gap. The CDR3 is made up of 12 amino acids.

The sequence was obtained from a woman aged 50 to 65 with acute COVID-19. V usage is TRBV7-9 and J usage is TRBJ2-7, with D tentatively TRBD1 (6 bases). The source material was PBMCs or T cells enriched from blood (not recorded which). CDR3 amino acids: CASSLEAGVQYF. CDR3 in DNA: TGTGCCAGCAGCTTAGAGGCAGGGGTCCAGTACTTC. Full variable domain (rest looked up from reference TRBV7-9 and TRBJ2-7): DTGVSQNPRHKITKRGQNVTFRCDPISEHNRLYWYRQTLGQGPEFLTYFQNEAQLEKSRLLSDRFSAERPKGSFSTLEIQRTEQGDSAMYLCASSLEAGVQYFGPGTRLTVT.